Sequencing of this TCR beta chain was carried out in a study of blood T cell repertoires in COVID-19. Turning to the study itself: The study drew acute and convalescent COVID-19 samples from the United States, Italy and Spain. Nucleic acid was either cDNA or gDNA, and it came from T cells, B-cell-depleted T cells, or PBMCs.

In the authors' workflow: Quantification of nucleated cells was approximated via reference gene primer amplification. The table came from immunoSEQ multiplex PCR; TCRdb's copy has only in-frame clones and leaves some out. V and J calls plus clone size are reproduced from that table; the DNA served to infer D and trimming. The data contain under 65,000 clones, around 84% of them singletons. With 7 bases removed from V and 0 bases from J, the gap between germline ends came to 22 bases. CDR1 and CDR2 (germline): LNHDA, SQIVND (reference sequence). This CDR3 has 18 amino acids. This clone has only a few counts.

The sequencing sample was made of peripheral blood. The receptor was derived from a woman aged 60 to 75 with acute or convalescent COVID-19. This chain joins TRBV19 and TRBJ1-5, with D perhaps TRBD1 (6 bases). The CDR3 nucleotides read TGTGCCAGTACTCCTCGGGGCTCACAGGGTAATAGCAATCAGCCCCAGCATTTT. This codes for CASTPRGSQGNSNQPQHF.